Each of the 4 T cell receptor beta chains below was sequenced from the same sample in a study of blood T cell repertoires in COVID-19 (dated by TCRdb to about 2020). The library came from the immunoSEQ multiplex PCR assay. The source is immuneACCESS, and TCRdb retained only in-frame sequences with V and J called. Part of the clones is not carried over; for the studies checked, unresolved V genes explain less than half of this, and the remainder is unexplained. The sample table shows some 190,000 clones, and approximately 85% are seen once. The leading ten clones occupy roughly 5.3% of the sample. Sequences were obtained from peripheral blood. The receptors were gathered from a woman aged 70-85 years with active or convalescent COVID-19.

The chain recombines TRBV7-9 with TRBJ2-2; D unresolved. Deletions cut 5 bases from V and 3 bases from J, with 13 bases between. Germline V lookup: CDR1 SEHNR, CDR2 FQNEAQ (reference sequence). There are 15 residues in the CDR3. CDR3 protein: CASSQTFGDTGELFF. As DNA, the CDR3 is TGTGCCAGCAGCCAGACATTCGGCGACACCGGGGAGCTGTTTTTT.

The V gene is TRBV5-4, the J gene TRBJ2-7; 8 bases are shared with TRBD2. The CDR3 covers 14 residues. The J segment lost 6 bases and the V segment lost 2 bases, leaving 7 bases of the junction unmatched. The germline V gene encodes CDR1 SGHNT and CDR2 YYREEE (reference sequence). CDR3 protein: CASSLEGGRTEQYF. The CDR3, as DNA: TGTGCCAGCAGCTTAGAGGGCGGGAGGACCGAGCAGTACTTC.

The CDR3 coding sequence is TGTGCCAGCAGGCCACGACAGATCCAAGAGACCCAGTACTTC. It translates to CASRPRQIQETQYF. This rearrangement joins TRBV2 to TRBJ2-5; a possible D gene is TRBD1 (5 bases). CDR1 and CDR2 (germline): SNHLY, FYNNEI. This CDR3 has 14 residues. Trimming pared 6 bases from V and 1 base from J, leaving 12 bases between.

The CDR3 region is CASSPRNGNEQFF. The CDR3 region has the DNA TGTGCCAGCAGCCCCCGAAACGGGAATGAGCAGTTCTTC. The chain employs TRBV7-7 and TRBJ2-1; D is uncertain. Trimming stripped 5 bases from V and 7 bases from J, with 12 bases between. CDR3 length: 13 amino acids. Germline V gives CDR1 SSHAT, CDR2 FNYEAQ (reference sequence).